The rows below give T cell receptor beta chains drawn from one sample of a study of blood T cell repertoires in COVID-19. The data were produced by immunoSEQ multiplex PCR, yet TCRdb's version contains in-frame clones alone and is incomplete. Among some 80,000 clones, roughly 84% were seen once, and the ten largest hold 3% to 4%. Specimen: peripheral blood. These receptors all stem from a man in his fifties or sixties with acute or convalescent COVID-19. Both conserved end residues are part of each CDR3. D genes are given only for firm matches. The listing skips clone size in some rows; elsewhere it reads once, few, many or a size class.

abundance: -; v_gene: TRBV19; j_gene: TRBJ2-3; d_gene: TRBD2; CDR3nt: TGTGCCAGTAGTAGACGACTAGCGGAGCCCACAGATACGCAGTATTTT; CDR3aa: CASSRRLAEPTDTQYF
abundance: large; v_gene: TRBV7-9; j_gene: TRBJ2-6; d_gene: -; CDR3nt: TGTGCCAGCAGCCTTCGGAGTTCTGGGGCCAACGTCCTGACTTTC; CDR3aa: CASSLRSSGANVLTF
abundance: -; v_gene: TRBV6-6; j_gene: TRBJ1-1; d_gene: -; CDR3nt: TGTGCCAGCAGTTACAGGGCAGGGGTGAACACTGAAGCTTTCTTT; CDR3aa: CASSYRAGVNTEAFF
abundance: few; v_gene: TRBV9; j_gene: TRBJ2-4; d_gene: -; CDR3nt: TGTGCCAGCAGCGTAGGGGCAAGTGGGGCCAAAAACATTCAGTACTTC; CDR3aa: CASSVGASGAKNIQYF
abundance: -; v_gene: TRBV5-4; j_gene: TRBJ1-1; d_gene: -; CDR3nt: TGTGCCAGCAGCTTATTTAGGGGGGCGGGGGCAGACACTGAAGCTTTCTTT; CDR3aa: CASSLFRGAGADTEAFF
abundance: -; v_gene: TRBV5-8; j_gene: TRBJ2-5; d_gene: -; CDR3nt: TGTGCCAGCAGCTTGGTTACAGGGCCAATAAAGACCCAGTACTTC; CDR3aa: CASSLVTGPIKTQYF
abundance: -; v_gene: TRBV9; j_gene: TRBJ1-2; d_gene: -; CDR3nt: TGTGCCAGCAGCTCGAGCAGGGGTACCTATGGCTACACCTTC; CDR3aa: CASSSSRGTYGYTF
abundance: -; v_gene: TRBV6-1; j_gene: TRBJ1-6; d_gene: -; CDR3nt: TGTGCCAGCAGTGAAACAGGCCCAGATAATTCACCCCTCCACTTT; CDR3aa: CASSETGPDNSPLHF
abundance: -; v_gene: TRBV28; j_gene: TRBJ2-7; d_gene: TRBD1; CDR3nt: TGTGCCAGCAGTTTCGCCGGGACAGGGAACGGCGAGCAGTACTTC; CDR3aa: CASSFAGTGNGEQYF
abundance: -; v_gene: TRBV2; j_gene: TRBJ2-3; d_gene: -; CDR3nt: TGTGCCAGCAGCGACAGGTACACAGATACGCAGTATTTT; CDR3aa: CASSDRYTDTQYF
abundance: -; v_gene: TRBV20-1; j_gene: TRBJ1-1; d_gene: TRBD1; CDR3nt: TGCAGTGCCAGTAGCAGGGGGCCCTCCGTGAACACTGAAGCTTTCTTT; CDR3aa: CSASSRGPSVNTEAFF
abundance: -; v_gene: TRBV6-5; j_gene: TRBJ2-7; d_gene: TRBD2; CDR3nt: TGTGCCAGCAGAGGGAGCGGGACCTACGAGCAGTACTTC; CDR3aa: CASRGSGTYEQYF
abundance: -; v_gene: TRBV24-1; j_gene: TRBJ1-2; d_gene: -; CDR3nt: TGTGCCACCGGGGAGAGAAATTGGGGTGGCTACACCTTC; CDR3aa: CATGERNWGGYTF
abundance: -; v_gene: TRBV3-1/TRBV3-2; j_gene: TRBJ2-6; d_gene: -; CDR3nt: TGTGCCAGCAGCGAGGACTCTGGGGCCAACGTCCTGACTTTC; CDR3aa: CASSEDSGANVLTF
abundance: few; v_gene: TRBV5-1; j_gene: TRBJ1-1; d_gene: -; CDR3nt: TGCGCCAGCAGCTTTGCACAGAACACTGAAGCTTTCTTT; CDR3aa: CASSFAQNTEAFF
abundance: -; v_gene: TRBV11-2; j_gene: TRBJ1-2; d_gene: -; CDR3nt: TGTGCCAGCAGCTGGGGTGGCGGGGGAGACTATGGCTACACCTTC; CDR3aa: CASSWGGGGDYGYTF
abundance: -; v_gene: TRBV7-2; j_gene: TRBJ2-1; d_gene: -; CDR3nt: TGTGCCAGCAGCTTAGCAGCGGGCAAAGACAATGAGCAGTTCTTC; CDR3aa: CASSLAAGKDNEQFF
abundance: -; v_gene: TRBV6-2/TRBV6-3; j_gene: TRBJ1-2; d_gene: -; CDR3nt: TGTGCCAGCAGTTATCAGGGGATTTTCACTGGCTACACCTTC; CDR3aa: CASSYQGIFTGYTF
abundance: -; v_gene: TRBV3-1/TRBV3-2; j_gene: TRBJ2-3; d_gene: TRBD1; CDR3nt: TGTGCCAGCAGCCAACACCGGGACAGGGGTGGGGATACGCAGTATTTT; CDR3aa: CASSQHRDRGGDTQYF
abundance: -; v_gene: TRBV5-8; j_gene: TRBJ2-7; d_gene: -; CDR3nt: TGTGCCAGCAGCCAGGGTTACGAGCAGTACTTC; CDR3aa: CASSQGYEQYF
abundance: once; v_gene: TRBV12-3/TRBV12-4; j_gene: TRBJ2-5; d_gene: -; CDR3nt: TGTGCCAGCAGTCGGACTCCGGAGACCCAGTACTTC; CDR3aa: CASSRTPETQYF
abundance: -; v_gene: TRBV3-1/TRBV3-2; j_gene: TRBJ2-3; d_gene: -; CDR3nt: TGTGCCAGCAGCCCAGGACAGACAGATACGCAGTATTTT; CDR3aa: CASSPGQTDTQYF
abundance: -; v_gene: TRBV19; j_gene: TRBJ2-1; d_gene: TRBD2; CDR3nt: TGTGCCAGCCAAACCCACGAGAGCGGGAGTTATTCCTACAATGAGCAGTTCTTC; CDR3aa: CASQTHESGSYSYNEQFF
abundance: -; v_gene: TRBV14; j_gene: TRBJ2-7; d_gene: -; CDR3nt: TGTGCCAGCAGCCAGTTGGGGGACACATACTTTAAATACGAGCAGTACTTC; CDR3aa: CASSQLGDTYFKYEQYF
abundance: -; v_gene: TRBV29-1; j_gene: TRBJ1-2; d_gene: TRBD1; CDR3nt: TGCAGCGCGACAGGGGCGGATGGCTACACCTTC; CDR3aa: CSATGADGYTF
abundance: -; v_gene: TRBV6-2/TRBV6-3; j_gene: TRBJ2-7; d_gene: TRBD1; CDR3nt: TGTGCCAGCAGTTACCCCGGACAGGGCTACGAGCAGTACTTC; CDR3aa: CASSYPGQGYEQYF
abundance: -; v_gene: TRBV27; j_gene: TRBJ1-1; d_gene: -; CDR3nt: TGTGCCAGCAGCCTTAGGAGTCCCGGGAAAGCTTTCTTT; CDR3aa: CASSLRSPGKAFF
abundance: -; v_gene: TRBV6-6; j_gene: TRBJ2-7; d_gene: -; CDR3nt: TGTGCCACGATGACAGCGACCTACGAGCAGTACTTC; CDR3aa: CATMTATYEQYF
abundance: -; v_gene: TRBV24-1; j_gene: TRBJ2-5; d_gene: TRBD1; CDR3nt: TGTGCCACCAGTGATTTGAACGGGACAGGGGCTACTAGCAGCTCCAAGGGGGAGACCCAGTACTTC; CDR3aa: CATSDLNGTGATSSSKGETQYF
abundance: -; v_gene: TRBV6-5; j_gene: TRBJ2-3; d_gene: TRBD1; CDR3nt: TGTGCCAGCAGTCCGGGACAGGACACAGATACGCAGTATTTT; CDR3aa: CASSPGQDTDTQYF
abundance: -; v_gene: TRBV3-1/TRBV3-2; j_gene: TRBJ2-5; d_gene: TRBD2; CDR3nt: TGTGCCAGCAGCCGTAGCGGGGGGCCCGGGGAGACCCAGTACTTC; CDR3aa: CASSRSGGPGETQYF
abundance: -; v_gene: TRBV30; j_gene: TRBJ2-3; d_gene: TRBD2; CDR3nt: TGTGCCTGGAGTCTTCGGCGACTAGCGGGAAATTCAGATACGCAGTATTTT; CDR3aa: CAWSLRRLAGNSDTQYF
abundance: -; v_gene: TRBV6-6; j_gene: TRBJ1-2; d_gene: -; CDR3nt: TGTGCCAGCAGACCGCAGGGGTATGGCTACACCTTC; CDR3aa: CASRPQGYGYTF
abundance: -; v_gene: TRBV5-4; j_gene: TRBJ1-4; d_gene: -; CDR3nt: TGTGCCAGCAGCTTGGGGGGCAGGGGTGATGAAAAACTGTTTTTT; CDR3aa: CASSLGGRGDEKLFF
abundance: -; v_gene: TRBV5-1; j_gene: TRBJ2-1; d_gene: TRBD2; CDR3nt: TGCGCCAGCAGCTCGGGACTAGCAGGTCACGATGAGCAGTTCTTC; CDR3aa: CASSSGLAGHDEQFF
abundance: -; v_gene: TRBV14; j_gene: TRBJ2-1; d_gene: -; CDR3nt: TGTGCCAGCAGCCAAGGGCCCATAAATTGGAATGAGCAGTTCTTC; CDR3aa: CASSQGPINWNEQFF
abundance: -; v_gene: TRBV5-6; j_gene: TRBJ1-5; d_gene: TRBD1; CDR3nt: TGTGCCAGCAGCCTGGGACAGAATGATCAGCCCCAGCATTTT; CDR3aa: CASSLGQNDQPQHF
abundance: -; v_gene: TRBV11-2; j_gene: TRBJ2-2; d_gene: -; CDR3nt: TGTGCCAGCAGCTTGAGCGGAACCGGGGAGCTGTTTTTT; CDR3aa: CASSLSGTGELFF
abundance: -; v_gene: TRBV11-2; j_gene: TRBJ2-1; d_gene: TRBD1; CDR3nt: TGTGCCAGCAGCTTTGACAGGGCTAGTGAGCAGTTCTTC; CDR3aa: CASSFDRASEQFF
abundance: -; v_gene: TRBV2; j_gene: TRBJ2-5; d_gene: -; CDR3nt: TGTGCCAGCAGTGTTTTTAGAGTCCAAGAGACCCAGTACTTC; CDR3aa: CASSVFRVQETQYF
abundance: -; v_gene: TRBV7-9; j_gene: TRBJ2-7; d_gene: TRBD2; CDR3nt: TGTGCCAGCAGCCTCACTAGCGGGAGGATTGACGAGCAGTACTTC; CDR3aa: CASSLTSGRIDEQYF
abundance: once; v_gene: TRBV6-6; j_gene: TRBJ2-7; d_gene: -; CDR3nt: TGTGCCAGCAGTTACTCCTCGGGGAGCCTTGAGCAGTACTTC; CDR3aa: CASSYSSGSLEQYF
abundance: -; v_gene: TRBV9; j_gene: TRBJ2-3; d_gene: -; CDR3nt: TGTGCCAGCAGCCCGGACATACCTCTAACAGATACGCAGTATTTT; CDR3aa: CASSPDIPLTDTQYF
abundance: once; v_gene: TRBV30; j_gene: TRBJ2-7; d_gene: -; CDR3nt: TGTGCCTGGAACCCTATAACCAGGCCGCAGAACGAGCAGTACTTC; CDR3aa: CAWNPITRPQNEQYF
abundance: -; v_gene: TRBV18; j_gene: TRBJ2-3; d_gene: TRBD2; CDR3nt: TGTGCCAGCTCACTCGGGAGGGCAACAGATACGCAGTATTTT; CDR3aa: CASSLGRATDTQYF
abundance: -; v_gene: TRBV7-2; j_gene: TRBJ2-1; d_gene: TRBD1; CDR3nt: TGTGCCAGCAGCTTAGCCCAGACAGGGTCGTCGTTCTTC; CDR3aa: CASSLAQTGSSFF
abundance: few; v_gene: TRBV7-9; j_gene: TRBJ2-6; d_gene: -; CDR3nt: TGTGCCAGCAGCTTCGCTGGGGCCAACGTCCTGACTTTC; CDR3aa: CASSFAGANVLTF
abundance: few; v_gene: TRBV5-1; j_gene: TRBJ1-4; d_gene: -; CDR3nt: TGCGCCAGCAGCTTGTGGGGGGGCAAGAGAGGGAATGAAAAACTGTTTTTT; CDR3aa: CASSLWGGKRGNEKLFF
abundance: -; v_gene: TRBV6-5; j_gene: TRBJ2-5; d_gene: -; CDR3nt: TGTGCCAGTCGGGGAACCCACCAAGAGACCCAGTACTTC; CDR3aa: CASRGTHQETQYF
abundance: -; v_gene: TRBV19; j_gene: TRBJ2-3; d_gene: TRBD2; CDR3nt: TGTGCCAGTAGTTTCAGTAGCGGGACAAGCACAGATACGCAGTATTTT; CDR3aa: CASSFSSGTSTDTQYF
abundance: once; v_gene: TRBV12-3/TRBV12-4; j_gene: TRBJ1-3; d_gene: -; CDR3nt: TGTGCCAGCAGGCAGGCCTCTGGAAACACCATATATTTT; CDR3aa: CASRQASGNTIYF
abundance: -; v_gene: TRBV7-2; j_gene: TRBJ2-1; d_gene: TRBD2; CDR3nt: TGTGCCAGCGGAAAATCACCCGGGACTATATTCAATGAGCAGTTCTTC; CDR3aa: CASGKSPGTIFNEQFF
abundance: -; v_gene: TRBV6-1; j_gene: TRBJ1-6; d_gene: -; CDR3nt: TGTGCCAGCAGTGAAGAGACTCGTAATTCACCCCTCCACTTT; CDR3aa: CASSEETRNSPLHF
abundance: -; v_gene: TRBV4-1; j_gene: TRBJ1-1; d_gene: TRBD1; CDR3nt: TGCGCCAGCAGATTAGTCCCGGGACAGGGGTACACTGAAGCTTTCTTT; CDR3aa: CASRLVPGQGYTEAFF
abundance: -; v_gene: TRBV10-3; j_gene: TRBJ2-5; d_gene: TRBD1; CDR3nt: TGTGCCATCAGTGAGTGGGGATCTGGACAGGCGAACCAAGAGACCCAGTACTTC; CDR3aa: CAISEWGSGQANQETQYF
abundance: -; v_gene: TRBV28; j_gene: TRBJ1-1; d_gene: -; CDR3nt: TGTGCCAGCAGTTTCAGGGGTGGGAACACTGAAGCTTTCTTT; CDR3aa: CASSFRGGNTEAFF
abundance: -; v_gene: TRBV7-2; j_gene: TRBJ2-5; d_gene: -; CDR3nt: TGTGCCAGCAGGCGTAGCCAAGAGACCCAGTACTTC; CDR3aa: CASRRSQETQYF
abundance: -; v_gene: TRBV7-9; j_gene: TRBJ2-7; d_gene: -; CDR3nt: TGTGCCAGCAGCCGGCCAGGCTACGAGCAGTACTTC; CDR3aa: CASSRPGYEQYF
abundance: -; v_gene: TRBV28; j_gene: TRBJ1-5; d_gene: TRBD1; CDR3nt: TGTGCCAGCAGCCCCCGGCCCTGGACAGGGGGTGGCAATCAGCCCCAGCATTTT; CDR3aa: CASSPRPWTGGGNQPQHF